A selection of T cell receptor beta chains follows, all from one sample in a study of post-analysis software for immune sequencing data. TCRdb reprocessed the PCR reads with MiXCR, giving one entry per CDR3 protein. The sample records hundreds of thousands of distinct CDR3 sequences, 35% to 45% being singletons. Sequencing used blood. The receptors were gathered from a girl aged 5 to 17 with multiple sclerosis. CDR3s include the opening cysteine and the closing phenylalanine or tryptophan. The D gene is left open where the match is weak. Clone size is given for some rows only: seen once, a few or many times, or a class if the clone is expanded.

D gene,clone size,V gene,J gene,CDR3 protein,CDR3 DNA
TRBD1,-,TRBV4-1,TRBJ1-1,CASSHGWTGSATEAFF,TGCGCCAGCAGCCACGGTTGGACAGGGTCCGCCACTGAAGCTTTCTTT
-,few,TRBV2,TRBJ2-5,CASSFRREETQYF,TGTGCCAGCAGTTTTCGGCGAGAAGAGACCCAGTACTTC
-,-,TRBV7-9,TRBJ1-1,CASSLGTRGTEAFF,TGTGCCAGCAGCTTAGGGACGCGGGGAACTGAAGCTTTCTTT
-,many,TRBV20-1,TRBJ1-5,CSANKGFGQPQHF,TGCAGTGCGAATAAGGGGTTCGGTCAGCCCCAGCATTTT
TRBD2,-,TRBV16,TRBJ2-7,CASSNGAREEQYF,TGTGCCAGCAGCAATGGAGCGCGGGAGGAGCAGTACTTC
TRBD1,-,TRBV15,TRBJ2-7,CATSGVRTGGEQYF,TGTGCCACCAGCGGCGTCCGGACAGGGGGCGAGCAGTACTTC
-,-,TRBV20-1,TRBJ2-5,CSARLVGGETQYF,TGCAGTGCTAGACTAGTTGGGGGAGAGACCCAGTACTTC
TRBD2,few,TRBV29-1,TRBJ2-3,CSVDSSGRSDTQYF,TGCAGCGTTGATTCTAGCGGGAGGTCAGATACGCAGTATTTT
-,-,TRBV6-1,TRBJ1-3,CASSRAISGNTIYF,TGTGCCAGCAGTCGCGCTATCTCTGGAAACACCATATATTTT
-,many,TRBV28,TRBJ1-2,CASSEPRQAYYGYTF,TGTGCCAGCAGTGAGCCACGACAGGCCTACTATGGCTACACCTTC
-,many,TRBV9,TRBJ2-7,CASSSGRYRVSYEQYF,TGTGCCAGCAGCTCCGGTCGTTACAGGGTCTCCTACGAGCAGTACTTC
-,few,TRBV2,TRBJ2-1,CASSTGRNEQFF,TGTGCCAGCAGCACAGGGAGGAATGAGCAGTTCTTC
TRBD2,-,TRBV20-1,TRBJ2-7,CSARESGGSSYNEQYF,TGCAGTGCTAGAGAGTCTGGCGGGAGCTCCTACAATGAGCAGTACTTC
-,few,TRBV29-1,TRBJ1-2,CSVVINYGYTF,TGCAGCGTCGTGATTAACTATGGCTACACCTTC
-,few,TRBV6-6,TRBJ2-7,CASSRAPVRSEQYF,TGTGCCAGCAGTAGGGCCCCCGTCAGGTCCGAGCAGTACTTC
-,few,TRBV18,TRBJ1-1,CASSPLEQGRLWNTEAFF,TGTGCCAGCTCACCACTCGAACAGGGTCGATTGTGGAACACTGAAGCTTTCTTT
-,-,TRBV29-1,TRBJ1-1,CSVVGILKNTKAFF,TGCAGCGTTGTCGGGATATTAAAGAACACTAAAGCTTTCTTT
TRBD2,-,TRBV7-9,TRBJ2-5,CASSFGHTGTSRETQYF,TGTGCCAGCAGCTTTGGGCATACCGGGACTAGTCGGGAGACCCAGTACTTC
-,many,TRBV20-1,TRBJ2-3,CSARQGTDTQYF,TGCAGTGCTAGACAGGGAACAGATACGCAGTATTTT
TRBD1,-,TRBV7-8,TRBJ2-7,CASSTRADHRGDSYEQYF,TGTGCCAGCAGCACTAGAGCAGATCACAGGGGCGATTCCTACGAGCAGTACTTC
TRBD2,once,TRBV4-2,TRBJ2-3,CASRAGDYTDTQYF,TGTGCCAGCCGGGCGGGGGACTACACAGATACGCAGTATTTT
-,many,TRBV10-3,TRBJ1-1,CASQGAGLNTEAFF,TGTGCCTCTCAGGGTGCGGGCCTGAACACTGAAGCTTTCTTT